One sample yielded the 26 T cell receptor beta chains listed below, sequenced in a study of neurological immune-mediated disorders. MiXCR, applied by TCRdb to the 5' RACE reads, yields one record per CDR3 protein. The sample has tens of thousands of distinct CDR3 sequences; 3% to 4% are singletons. Sequencing was carried out using PBMCs. The source is a man in his sixties with multiple sclerosis.

Ten or more counts support this clonotype. This chain connects TRBV20-1 to TRBJ2-3; D uncertain. CDR1 is DFQATT, CDR2 SNEGSKA, per germline (reference sequence). Trimming removed 0 bases from V and 8 bases from J, with 12 bases in between. The CDR3 contains 13 residues. CDR3: CSARDPNHSTQYF. Here the CDR3 DNA reads TGCAGTGCTAGAGATCCCAATCACAGTACGCAGTATTTT.

This clonotype was recorded at least ten times. CDR3 sequence: CATSLMRETGNEQFF. The CDR3 region has the DNA TGTGCCACCAGCTTGATGCGGGAGACGGGCAATGAGCAGTTCTTC. This rearrangement joins TRBV15 to TRBJ2-1; 7 nucleotides align to TRBD2. Germline V gene data show CDR1 as LNHNV and CDR2 as YYDKDF (reference sequence). The CDR3 contains 15 residues. The V and J ends lost 5 bases and 6 bases, in that order; junction bases with no gene match: 10.

This clonotype was detected ten times or more. This chain joins TRBV29-1 and TRBJ2-7; D is possibly TRBD1 (6 bases). Germline V gene data show CDR1 as SQVTM and CDR2 as ANQGSEA. The CDR3 contains 14 residues. V was clipped by 2 bases and J by 3 bases, with 14 bases between them. In DNA, the CDR3 is TGCAGCGTTGAAACCGGGACATCGAGCTACGAGCAGTACTTC. Protein: CSVETGTSSYEQYF.

This clonotype was seen at least ten times. V usage is TRBV5-1 and J usage is TRBJ2-3; D tentatively reads TRBD1 or TRBD2 (5 bases each). Germline V gene lookup returns CDR1 SGHRS and CDR2 YFSETQ. The CDR3 totals 19 residues. The germline V and J ends were trimmed by 6 bases and 6 bases, with 32 bases remaining between them. In nucleotides, the CDR3 is TGCGCCAGCAAACGGTTCGTGGTACTAAGAGAGGGGAAAGAGGATACGCAGTATTTT. Translated: CASKRFVVLREGKEDTQYF.

This clonotype was found many times. The V call is TRBV5-1, the J call TRBJ2-3; 9 bases match TRBD1. The J segment lost 3 bases and the V segment lost 5 bases, leaving 7 bases of the junction unmatched. Germline values: CDR1 SGHRS, CDR2 YFSETQ. The CDR3 loop spans 15 amino acids. CDR3 bases: TGCGCCAGCAGGTACTCGGGACAGGGAACAGATACGCAGTATTTT. Protein: CASRYSGQGTDTQYF.

There are many counts of this clonotype. This sequence joins TRBV2 and TRBJ1-1; D call uncertain. CDR1 and CDR2 (germline): SNHLY, FYNNEI. V was shortened by 4 bases and J by 5 bases, with 11 bases between the two germline ends. The CDR3 covers 13 residues. The CDR3 DNA is TGTGCCAGCAGTGTGAATGGCTTTACTGAAGCTTTCTTT. This translates into CASSVNGFTEAFF.

Many counts were recorded for this clonotype. This chain joins TRBV20-1 and TRBJ2-7; no reliable D call. The CDR3 consists of 13 residues. Trimming pared 6 bases from V and 2 bases from J, leaving 14 bases between. CDR1 and CDR2 from the germline V gene are DFQATT and SNEGSKA (reference sequence). The CDR3 loop reads CSASAEYAYEQYF. The CDR3 DNA follows: TGCAGTGCCTCGGCAGAGTATGCCTACGAGCAGTACTTC.

This clonotype was detected many times. The J gene is TRBJ2-7, the V gene TRBV20-1, with 7 bases fitting TRBD2. The V gene's germline CDR1 is DFQATT and CDR2 SNEGSKA (reference sequence). V trimming: 3 bases; J trimming: 2 bases; junction bases outside the gene matches: 7. The CDR3 sequence is 14 residues long. The CDR3 reads CSASFQRGPYEQYF. Written as DNA, the CDR3 is TGCAGTGCTAGTTTCCAGCGGGGACCCTACGAGCAGTACTTC.

Points on this clonotype: A much bigger clone sits one base away, suggesting this may be a read error. The V and J genes are TRBV5-1 and TRBJ2-3; D might be TRBD1 (5 bases). The CDR3 totals 12 residues. Germline V gives CDR1 SGHRS, CDR2 YFSETQ. CDR3 sequence (DNA): TGCGACAGCAGCTTGGGGCGGGATACGCAGTATTTT. Translation gives CDSSLGRDTQYF.

This clonotype turned up a few times. The rearrangement uses TRBV6-5 and TRBJ2-2, with no clear D. This CDR3 has 14 residues. The V end lost 0 bases, the J end lost 6 bases, and 8 bases lay between the germline ends. Germline-derived CDR1 and CDR2 are MNHEY and SVGAGI. CDR3 bases: TGTGCCAGCAGTTACTCAATTAGGGCCGGGGAGCTGTTTTTT. Translating gives CASSYSIRAGELFF.

The chain uses TRBV3-1 and TRBJ1-1; D is unresolved. This CDR3 is built from 15 residues. The V and J ends lost 1 base and 0 bases respectively, with 9 bases between them. Germline lookup yields CDR1 LGHDT and CDR2 YNNKEL (reference sequence). CDR3 coding DNA: TGTGCCAGCAGCCAAGCTGGTGCAATGAACACTGAAGCTTTCTTT. Encoded protein: CASSQAGAMNTEAFF.

This clonotype was picked up many times. The chain carries TRBV20-1 and TRBJ1-4; D is unclear. Trimming shortened V by 0 bases and J by 10 bases, and 18 bases separated the two germline ends. The CDR3 spans 15 residues. CDR1 and CDR2 (germline): DFQATT, SNEGSKA (reference sequence). CDR3: CSARDSAAGGGKLFF. The CDR3 nucleotides read TGCAGTGCTAGAGATTCGGCTGCGGGCGGTGGAAAACTGTTTTTT.

This clonotype occurred many times. The chain carries TRBV7-9 and TRBJ2-5, with D perhaps matching TRBD1 (6 bases). Between the trimmed V and J ends, which lost 5 bases and 4 bases, there was a span of 17 bases. The CDR3 has 15 residues. CDR1 SEHNR and CDR2 FQNEAQ come from the germline V gene (reference sequence). The CDR3 is CASSPGHATGETQYF. CDR3 nucleotide sequence: TGTGCCAGCAGCCCGGGGCACGCGACAGGAGAGACCCAGTACTTC.

Many counts were recorded for this clonotype. The genes are TRBV11-2 and TRBJ2-5; D not resolved. Per germline, CDR1 SGHAT and CDR2 FQNNGV. Between the trimmed V and J ends, which lost 5 bases and 6 bases, there was a span of 19 bases. CDR3 length: 15 residues. The CDR3 sequence: CASSPAFVSTKTQYF. The DNA for the CDR3 is TGTGCCAGCAGCCCAGCTTTCGTCAGTACGAAGACCCAGTACTTC.

This clonotype was detected ten times or more. The rearrangement links TRBV11-1 to TRBJ2-2, with 9 positions matching TRBD2. CDR1 SGHAT and CDR2 FQDESV come from the germline V gene (reference sequence). This CDR3 is built from 16 residues. The junction had 8 bases not matched to a gene; V was cut back by 5 bases and J by 4 bases. In DNA form, the CDR3 reads TGTGCCAGCAGCGCCTACCCAGCGGGGGGCACCGGGGAGCTGTTTTTT. Protein sequence: CASSAYPAGGTGELFF.

This clonotype was detected many times. The chain carries TRBV5-1 and TRBJ2-1; 8 bases match TRBD1. This CDR3 is 13 amino acids long. The V and J ends lost 1 base and 8 bases, in that order; junction bases with no gene match: 2. CDR1 is SGHRS and CDR2 is YFSETQ in the germline V gene. The CDR3 region is CASSLLQGDEQFF. The CDR3 DNA is TGCGCCAGCAGCTTGTTACAGGGGGATGAGCAGTTCTTC.

In this sample, this clonotype turned up many times. The rearrangement links TRBV5-1 to TRBJ1-1, with D unclear. The length of the CDR3 is 14 residues. The germline V gene encodes CDR1 SGHRS and CDR2 YFSETQ. V was trimmed by 0 bases and J by 0 bases, leaving 6 bases between them. DNA of the CDR3: TGCGCCAGCAGCTTGGGGGGATTGAACACTGAAGCTTTCTTT. Translated: CASSLGGLNTEAFF.

Notes on this clonotype: This clone may be a read error of a much larger clone one base away. V usage is TRBV6-2 or TRBV6-3 and J usage is TRBJ2-4; 9 positions agree with TRBD2. Germline V gene lookup returns CDR1 MNHEY and CDR2 SVGEGT. The CDR3 is made up of 17 amino acids. The V gene end was trimmed by 10 bases and the J gene end by 0 bases; junction bases not matched to a gene: 13. The DNA for the CDR3 is TGTGCCATCAAACAGCGGGAGGCCATCCTAGCCAAAAACATTCAGTACTTC. The encoded protein is CAIKQREAILAKNIQYF.

This clonotype appeared many times. V is TRBV20-1 and J is TRBJ2-7, with D perhaps given as TRBD1 or TRBD2 (5 bases each). Germline CDR1 is DFQATT and CDR2 is SNEGSKA (reference sequence). V was clipped by 4 bases and J by 0 bases, with 13 bases between them. The CDR3 extends over 14 amino acids. The CDR3 DNA reads as TGCAGTGCTAACGTTCCAGGGAGCTCCTACGAGCAGTACTTC. Encoded protein: CSANVPGSSYEQYF.

This clonotype showed up many times. V is TRBV29-1 and J is TRBJ2-1; no clear D gene. The ends were cut back, 3 bases at V and 6 bases at J, with 15 bases in the middle. The CDR3 loop spans 14 amino acids. Germline CDR1 and CDR2: SQVTM and ANQGSEA. In nucleotides, the CDR3 is TGCAGCGTTGACGGCCTAGGGCTAACCAATGAGCAGTTCTTC. Encoded protein: CSVDGLGLTNEQFF.

This clonotype was detected many times. The genes are TRBV20-1 and TRBJ2-7; 10 nucleotides line up with TRBD1. This CDR3 spans 12 amino acids. J gave up 6 bases and V 6 bases, and 5 bases lay outside the gene matches. Germline V gene data show CDR1 as DFQATT and CDR2 as SNEGSKA (reference sequence). The CDR3: CSAPGQGSEQYF. The CDR3 coding sequence is TGCAGTGCCCCGGGACAGGGGTCCGAGCAGTACTTC.

In this sample, this clonotype turned up many times. The V call is TRBV20-1, the J call TRBJ1-2; D remains ambiguous. CDR1 and CDR2 (germline): DFQATT, SNEGSKA (reference sequence). Between the trimmed V and J ends, which lost 0 bases and 8 bases, there was a span of 22 bases. This CDR3 is 16 amino acids long. The CDR3 protein is CSARDLGGLGGRGYTF. CDR3 in DNA: TGCAGTGCTAGAGATCTGGGAGGTTTAGGAGGACGGGGCTACACCTTC.

This clonotype was counted ten times or more. The gene calls are TRBV20-1 and TRBJ2-1; 9 bases map to TRBD2. Germline assignment: CDR1 DFQATT and CDR2 SNEGSKA (reference sequence). V was clipped by 3 bases and J by 7 bases; unmatched bases: 10. The CDR3 runs to 15 residues. The chain's CDR3 is CSASNAGGGKNEQFF. The CDR3 bases are TGCAGTGCTAGTAATGCGGGAGGGGGCAAGAATGAGCAGTTCTTC.

This clonotype was seen repeatedly, ten times or more. The chain has TRBV20-1 and TRBJ2-5; the D call may be TRBD1 or TRBD2 (5 bases each). V was trimmed by 7 bases and J by 7 bases, leaving 25 bases between them. The CDR3 runs 15 residues. Germline-derived CDR1 and CDR2 are DFQATT and SNEGSKA (reference sequence). The CDR3 coding sequence is TGCAGTGTTGAGCGTCCCGGGACCAGCCAGGGGACCCAGTACTTC. Its protein is CSVERPGTSQGTQYF.

Ten or more counts support this clonotype. The rearrangement links TRBV5-5 to TRBJ2-2; 8 bases match TRBD1. The length of the CDR3 is 15 residues. With 0 bases clipped from V and 6 bases from J, the junction kept 4 bases outside the gene matches. In germline, CDR1 is SGHKS, CDR2 YYEKEE (reference sequence). CDR3 region: CASSLGQGKAGELFF. CDR3 sequence (DNA): TGTGCCAGCAGCTTGGGACAGGGGAAAGCCGGGGAGCTGTTTTTT.

The J gene is TRBJ2-7, the V gene TRBV5-1, with D perhaps matching TRBD1 (6 bases). Germline lookup yields CDR1 SGHRS and CDR2 YFSETQ. The CDR3 is 15 residues long. The V end was cut by 3 bases, the J end by 3 bases, with 16 bases between. The CDR3 DNA reads as TGCGCCAGCAGCTCCACCGGACAGTCACTCTACGAGCAGTACTTC. This sequence encodes CASSSTGQSLYEQYF.